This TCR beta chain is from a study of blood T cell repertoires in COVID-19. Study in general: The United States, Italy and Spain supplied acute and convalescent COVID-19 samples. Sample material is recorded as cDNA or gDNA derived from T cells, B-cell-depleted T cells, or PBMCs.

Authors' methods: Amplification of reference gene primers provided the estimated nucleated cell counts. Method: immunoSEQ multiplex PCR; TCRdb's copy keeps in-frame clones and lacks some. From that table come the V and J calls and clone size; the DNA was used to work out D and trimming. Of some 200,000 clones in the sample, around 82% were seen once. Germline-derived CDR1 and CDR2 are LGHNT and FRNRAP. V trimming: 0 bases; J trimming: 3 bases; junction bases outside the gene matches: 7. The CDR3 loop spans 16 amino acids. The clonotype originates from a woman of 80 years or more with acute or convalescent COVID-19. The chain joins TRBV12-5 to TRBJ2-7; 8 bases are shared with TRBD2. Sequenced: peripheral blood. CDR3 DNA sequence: TGTGCTAGTGGTTTGGTGGTCCCTAGCGGGCTCTACGAGCAGTACTTC. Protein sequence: CASGLVVPSGLYEQYF.